Presented here are 28 T cell receptor beta chains from one specimen sequenced in a study of blood T cell repertoires in COVID-19. Produced via immunoSEQ multiplex PCR; TCRdb's table is partial and in-frame only. The profile shows about 230,000 clones, roughly 80% of them singletons. Sequencing was done on a sample of peripheral blood. Every receptor here comes from a woman aged 80 or older with acute or convalescent COVID-19.

The chain is built from TRBV11-2 and TRBJ1-3, with D perhaps matching TRBD1 (5 bases). Germline values: CDR1 SGHAT, CDR2 FQNNGV. The V gene lost 5 bases and the J gene lost 0 bases, with 17 bases spanning the gap. The CDR3 spans 17 residues. The CDR3 sequence: CASSPRRGLSSGNTIYF. Written as DNA, the CDR3 is TGTGCCAGCAGCCCAAGAAGGGGACTGAGCTCTGGAAACACCATATATTTT.

The chain carries TRBV19 and TRBJ2-2, with D possibly TRBD1 on 5 matching bases. This CDR3 has 15 residues. Germline lookup yields CDR1 LNHDA and CDR2 SQIVND (reference sequence). V lost 8 bases, J lost 8 bases, and 21 bases lay in between. This CDR3 is CASSLGWGQPGELFF. CDR3 in DNA: TGTGCCAGTTCCCTAGGCTGGGGCCAGCCTGGGGAGCTGTTTTTT.

V and J are TRBV27 and TRBJ1-6; 7 positions agree with TRBD1. Looked up from germline, CDR1 is MNHEY and CDR2 is SMNVEV (reference sequence). This CDR3 region has 13 residues. With 5 bases clipped from V and 10 bases from J, the junction kept 5 bases outside the gene matches. The CDR3 spells CASSHRGDSPLHF. For the CDR3, the DNA is TGTGCCAGCAGTCACAGGGGTGACTCACCCCTCCACTTT.

The chain links TRBV20-1 to TRBJ1-2; unclear D gene. This CDR3 has 11 residues. In germline, CDR1 is DFQATT, CDR2 SNEGSKA (reference sequence). CDR3: CRLAGEDGYTF. CDR3 sequence (DNA): TGCAGACTGGCTGGAGAGGATGGCTACACCTTC.

This sequence joins TRBV10-3 and TRBJ1-2; D ambiguous. With 0 bases removed from V and 3 bases from J, the gap between germline ends came to 20 bases. Germline V gene sequence: CDR1 ENHRY, CDR2 SYGVKD. This CDR3 comprises 18 residues. The chain's CDR3 is CAISESTGDLRTYYGYTF. The CDR3 DNA is TGTGCCATCAGTGAGTCAACTGGAGACCTAAGAACTTACTATGGCTACACCTTC.

This clone was counted a few times. The junction departs from the called germline gene at one end, perhaps through a read error. The rearrangement uses TRBV18 and TRBJ2-5, with TRBD2 matching 8 bases. The CDR3 is 15 residues long. Germline V CDR1 and CDR2: KGHSH, LQKENI. Here the CDR3 reads CASSPRGGLQETQYF. The CDR3 DNA sequence: TGTGCCAGCTCCCCACGCGGGGGGCTCCAAGAGACCCAGTACTTC.

The chain couples TRBV3-1 (or the pseudogene TRBV3-2) to TRBJ2-6; D not resolved. Germline V CDR1 and CDR2: LGHDT, YNNKEL (reference sequence). Trimming pared 6 bases from V and 8 bases from J, leaving 11 bases between. The CDR3 has 13 amino acids. The CDR3 region has the DNA TGTGCCAGCAGTTTCACAGAATCCAACGTCCTGACTTTC. Amino acids: CASSFTESNVLTF.

The rearrangement links TRBV7-8 to TRBJ2-3; D is unresolved. The V end lost 4 bases, the J end lost 2 bases, and 4 bases lay between the germline ends. In germline, CDR1 is SGHVS, CDR2 FQNEAQ. This CDR3 has 12 residues. CDR3 DNA sequence: TGTGCCAGCAGCTCTAACACAGATACGCAGTATTTT. It yields the protein CASSSNTDTQYF.

The chain couples TRBV6-4 to TRBJ2-1, with D tentatively TRBD1 (5 bases). The germline V and J ends were trimmed by 4 bases and 6 bases, with 10 bases remaining between them. Germline V CDR1 and CDR2: MRHNA, SNTAGT. CDR3 size: 13 residues. The CDR3: CASSVGQGNEQFF. The DNA for the CDR3 is TGTGCCAGCAGTGTGGGGCAGGGCAATGAGCAGTTCTTC.

The chain employs TRBV4-2 and TRBJ2-7; D call uncertain. The length of the CDR3 is 15 residues. Germline V CDR1 and CDR2: LGHNA, YNFKEQ. V shed 1 base and J shed 3 bases, with 13 bases lying between them. The CDR3 DNA reads TGTGCCAGCAGCCAAGGTCTTGTGACGGGCTACGAGCAGTACTTC. This translates into CASSQGLVTGYEQYF.

DNA for the CDR3: TGTGCCAGCAGCTTAGCGGTCACCGGGGAGCTGTTTTTT. Protein sequence: CASSLAVTGELFF. This rearrangement joins TRBV11-2 to TRBJ2-2, with D hard to call. The CDR3 runs to 13 residues. Germline-derived CDR1 and CDR2 are SGHAT and FQNNGV. V was shortened by 1 base and J by 4 bases, with 4 bases between the two germline ends.

The chain couples TRBV12-3 or TRBV12-4 to TRBJ2-2; D uncertain. Between the trimmed V and J ends, which lost 10 bases and 1 base, there was a span of 10 bases. This CDR3 has 13 amino acids. The CDR3 nucleotides read TGTGCCATACAAAACAGGAACACCGGGGAGCTGTTTTTT. Encoded protein: CAIQNRNTGELFF.

The CDR3 DNA is TGCGCCAGCAGCCAACTTCCACAGGGGGCGCTTTTGTCAGAGACCCAGTACTTC. Encoded protein: CASSQLPQGALLSETQYF. The chain couples TRBV4-1 to TRBJ2-5, with 9 bases that match TRBD1. CDR3 length equals 18 residues. Losses at the gene ends were 2 bases for V and 4 bases for J; bases not matched to a gene: 14. Germline CDR1 and CDR2: MGHRA and YSYEKL.

The chain carries TRBV5-4 and TRBJ1-6; 10 bases fit TRBD1. CDR1 and CDR2 (germline): SGHNT, YYREEE (reference sequence). The CDR3 has 14 residues. The J segment lost 8 bases and the V segment lost 5 bases, leaving 4 bases of the junction unmatched. The CDR3 here is CASRLGTGDSPLHF. In DNA, the CDR3 is TGTGCCAGCAGACTAGGGACAGGGGATTCACCCCTCCACTTT.

This clone was found once. The chain employs TRBV4-2 and TRBJ2-1; possibly TRBD2 for D (7 bases). Looked up from germline, CDR1 is LGHNA and CDR2 is YNFKEQ. The ends were cut back, 0 bases at V and 0 bases at J, with 18 bases in the middle. The CDR3 has 19 residues. CDR3 nucleotides: TGTGCCAGCAGCCAAGATCTTTCCCTAGCGGACAGCTCCTACAATGAGCAGTTCTTC. Translating it yields CASSQDLSLADSSYNEQFF.

The chain joins TRBV19 to TRBJ1-2; the D gene is possibly TRBD1 (6 bases). Trimming took 7 bases from V and 8 from J, leaving 11 bases between them. CDR3 size: 11 residues. Looked up from germline, CDR1 is LNHDA and CDR2 is SQIVND (reference sequence). As DNA, the CDR3 is TGTGCCAGTAACCACAGGGACGGCTACACCTTC. The encoded protein is CASNHRDGYTF. Using reference TRBV19 and TRBJ1-2 for the parts outside the CDR3, the full variable domain is DGGITQSPKYLFRKEGQNVTLSCEQNLNHDAMYWYRQDPGQGLRLIYYSQIVNDFQKGDIAEGYSVSREKKESFPLTVTSAQKNPTAFYLCASNHRDGYTFGSGTRLTVV.

This clone was detected many times. The chain uses TRBV7-9 and TRBJ2-3; TRBD2 matches at 9 bases. Trimming took 5 bases from V and 6 from J; bases not matched to a gene: 12. Germline V lookup: CDR1 SEHNR, CDR2 FQNEAQ (reference sequence). This CDR3 has 16 residues. CDR3 coding DNA: TGTGCCAGCAGCCCCACCGGGCGGGGGGGCCGCGATACGCAGTATTTT. This encodes CASSPTGRGGRDTQYF.

CDR3 residues: CANTGFGNQPQHF. In nucleotides, the CDR3 is TGCGCCAACACAGGGTTCGGCAATCAGCCCCAGCATTTT. The chain uses TRBV5-1 and TRBJ1-5; the D gene is possibly TRBD1 (6 bases). V shed 9 bases and J shed 2 bases, with 12 bases lying between them. The CDR3 loop spans 13 amino acids. Germline values: CDR1 SGHRS, CDR2 YFSETQ.

The V gene is TRBV6-6, the J gene TRBJ2-7, with 8 bases matching TRBD1. Germline CDR1 is MNHNY and CDR2 is SVGAGI (reference sequence). The CDR3 totals 12 residues. Trimming took 8 bases from V and 3 from J; bases not matched to a gene: 3. The CDR3 nucleotides read TGTGCCAGCGACAGGGGCGGCTACGAGCAGTACTTC. Translated: CASDRGGYEQYF.

Ten or more counts support this clone. CDR3 in amino acids: CASSSDRDRAFF. Here the CDR3 DNA reads TGTGCCAGCAGCTCGGACAGGGACCGGGCTTTCTTT. This sequence joins TRBV7-2 and TRBJ1-1; TRBD1 aligns across 8 bases. The V and J ends lost 4 bases and 11 bases, in that order; junction bases with no gene match: 6. The CDR3 consists of 12 residues. Germline-derived CDR1 and CDR2 are SGHTA and FQGNSA. The entire variable domain, with the rest obtained from reference TRBV7-2 and TRBJ1-1, is as follows: GAGVSQSPSNKVTEKGKDVELRCDPISGHTALYWYRQSLGQGLEFLIYFQGNSAPDKSGLPSDRFSAERTGGSVSTLTIQRTQQEDSAVYLCASSSDRDRAFFGQGTRLTVV.

The sample holds a few counts of this clone. The gene calls are TRBV28 and TRBJ2-1; D remains unclear. From germline, CDR1 is MDHEN and CDR2 SYDVKM. The germline V and J ends were trimmed by 6 bases and 7 bases, with 10 bases remaining between them. This CDR3 has 12 residues. The CDR3: CASRTLVNEQFF. The DNA of the CDR3 is TGTGCCAGCAGAACTCTAGTAAATGAGCAGTTCTTC.

The gene calls are TRBV3-1 (or the pseudogene TRBV3-2) and TRBJ2-7; possible D gene TRBD2, 5 bases. Germline lookup yields CDR1 LGHDT and CDR2 YNNKEL (reference sequence). V lost 5 bases and J lost 2, with 16 bases in between. The CDR3 has 15 amino acids. The CDR3 bases are TGTGCCAGCAGCTACCTAAGCGGTACCCCCTACGAGCAGTACTTC. The encoded protein is CASSYLSGTPYEQYF.

The genes are TRBV6-1 and TRBJ1-6; 10 bases are a match to TRBD1. Trimming at V came to 1 base and at J to 10 bases, leaving 4 bases not matched to a gene. CDR1 is MNHNS, CDR2 SASEGT, per germline. CDR3 length: 15 amino acids. In nucleotides, the CDR3 is TGTGCCAGCAGTGAAGAGGGGACAGGGGTATCACCCCTCCACTTT. This translates into CASSEEGTGVSPLHF.

The chain employs TRBV11-2 and TRBJ2-5, with D tentatively TRBD2 (7 bases). The CDR3 contains 16 residues. Per the germline V gene, CDR1 is SGHAT and CDR2 is FQNNGV. Between the trimmed V and J ends, which lost 1 base and 1 base, there was a span of 13 bases. For the CDR3, the DNA is TGTGCCAGCAGCTTAGGGGGGCGGGGGCCCCAAGAGACCCAGTACTTC. Its protein is CASSLGGRGPQETQYF. Full variable domain (remainder filled in from reference TRBV11-2 and TRBJ2-5): EAGVAQSPRYKIIEKRQSVAFWCNPISGHATLYWYQQILGQGPKLLIQFQNNGVVDDSQLPKDRFSAERLKGVDSTLKIQPAKLEDSAVYLCASSLGGRGPQETQYFGPGTRLLVL.

The chain's CDR3 is CASSLLGGSTEAFF. In DNA, the CDR3 is TGTGCCAGCAGCTTACTCGGGGGAAGCACTGAAGCTTTCTTT. V is TRBV7-2 and J is TRBJ1-1; D perhaps matches TRBD1 (5 bases). Between the trimmed V and J ends, which lost 2 bases and 4 bases, there was a span of 11 bases. This CDR3 has 14 amino acids. CDR1 SGHTA and CDR2 FQGNSA come from the germline V gene.

This clone came up once. In DNA form, the CDR3 reads TGTGCCAGTAGTACGAGAGCTTTAGCGGGGGGGCGTGGCACAGATACGCAGTATTTT. Amino acid sequence: CASSTRALAGGRGTDTQYF. The chain carries TRBV19 and TRBJ2-3; 11 nucleotides match TRBD2. Germline trimming cut 4 bases from V and 1 base from J; bases unmatched to any gene: 13. This CDR3 contains 19 residues. Germline V lookup: CDR1 LNHDA, CDR2 SQIVND (reference sequence).

This clone was observed a handful of times. This chain uses TRBV7-2 with TRBJ1-3; D not resolved. Trimming took off 7 bases at V and 0 bases at J, with 13 bases between the two ends. The germline CDR1 and CDR2 sequences are SGHTA and FQGNSA. CDR3 length: 15 amino acids. This CDR3 is CASTPQAGSGNTIYF. CDR3 in DNA: TGTGCCAGCACCCCGCAAGCGGGCTCTGGAAACACCATATATTTT. The full variable domain, completed using reference TRBV7-2 and TRBJ1-3, is GAGVSQSPSNKVTEKGKDVELRCDPISGHTALYWYRQSLGQGLEFLIYFQGNSAPDKSGLPSDRFSAERTGGSVSTLTIQRTQQEDSAVYLCASTPQAGSGNTIYFGEGSWLTVV.

The gene calls are TRBV3-1 (or the pseudogene TRBV3-2) and TRBJ1-4, with TRBD1 as a possible D gene (6 bases). Germline V CDR1 and CDR2: LGHDT, YNNKEL (reference sequence). V gave up 5 bases and J gave up 8 bases, with 15 bases separating them. There are 14 residues in the CDR3. CDR3 coding DNA: TGTGCCAGCAGCGCCCCGGGGCAGGGGGAAAAACTGTTTTTT. Translating it yields CASSAPGQGEKLFF.